This entry describes one T cell receptor beta chain. The data derive from a study of T cell changes during pregnancy in multiple sclerosis. Trimming at V came to 4 bases and at J to 2 bases, leaving 5 bases not matched to a gene. The germline V gene has CDR1 SGHNT and CDR2 YYREEE (reference sequence). The CDR3 runs 15 residues. The assay was immunoSEQ multiplex PCR, and TCRdb's table has in-frame clones only and misses some. The sample has about 70,000 clones, approximately 90% seen once. The rearrangement joins TRBV5-4 to TRBJ2-7; the match to TRBD2 covers 11 bases. The sequence came from a female donor with multiple sclerosis, enrolled in a pregnancy study. The specimen was peripheral blood, collected after pregnancy. The CDR3 sequence: CASSAQLAGAYEQYF. The CDR3 bases are TGTGCCAGCAGCGCCCAACTAGCGGGAGCCTACGAGCAGTACTTC.